This T cell receptor beta chain stems from a study of CD8 T cells in Susac syndrome. Germline CDR1 is SGHRS and CDR2 is YFSETQ. V dropped 8 bases and J dropped 3 bases, with 15 bases sitting between them. CDR3 length: 14 amino acids. The T cells that were sequenced for TCR beta were CD8+ and CD4+ cells from blood. The patients with Susac syndrome were individuals who fulfilled the recently defined diagnostic criteria for disease that was either definite or probable. Random hexamers were used to reverse transcribe an amount of about 0.45 to 1 ug RNA. It was immunoSEQ multiplex PCR that amplified TCR beta CDR3 across 54 Vbeta and 13 Jbeta. TCRdb redid the calling of the immunoSEQ multiplex PCR reads with MiXCR, one entry per CDR3 protein. The repertoire includes 85,000 to 95,000 distinct CDR3 sequences, around 94% of them detected once, and about 0.29% sits in the top ten.

V usage is TRBV5-1 and J usage is TRBJ2-1; possibly TRBD1 for D (5 bases). The TCR comes from a human donor with Susac syndrome. Sequencing was performed on CD4+ T cells from PBMCs. The CDR3 is CASTTQGIYNEQFF. CDR3 DNA: TGCGCCAGTACGACTCAGGGCATCTACAATGAGCAGTTCTTC.